The 29 T cell receptor beta chains below were found in one sample sequenced in a study of blood T cell repertoires in COVID-19 (TCRdb year 2020). The library came from the immunoSEQ multiplex PCR assay. This immuneACCESS table, as held by TCRdb, lists in-frame sequences with V and J called but not all clones. Of the missing ones, under half trace to an unresolved V gene in checked studies; the others have no known cause. This sample has under 300,000 clones in its table, and roughly 80% of those were observed once. 9.5% to 15% of the sample rests with the top ten. The sample comprised peripheral blood. These receptors came from a woman in her fifties or sixties with active or convalescent COVID-19.

This clone was detected once. This sample includes further DNA sequences coding for the same CDR3. The rearrangement joins TRBV2 to TRBJ1-1; D is perhaps TRBD1 (5 bases). The CDR3 consists of 13 residues. The V gene lost 6 bases and the J gene lost 1 base, with 9 bases spanning the gap. The germline gives CDR1 SNHLY, CDR2 FYNNEI. The CDR3 sequence: CASRGQGNTEAFF. DNA of the CDR3: TGTGCCAGCAGGGGCCAGGGGAACACTGAAGCTTTCTTT.

V is TRBV7-8 and J is TRBJ2-7; TRBD2 aligns across 10 bases. The J segment lost 0 bases and the V segment lost 5 bases, leaving 7 bases of the junction unmatched. The CDR3 is 16 residues long. Germline CDR1 and CDR2: SGHVS and FQNEAQ. CDR3 sequence (DNA): TGTGCCAGCAGCCCCGAAGGACTAGCGGTCTCCTACGAGCAGTACTTC. Its protein is CASSPEGLAVSYEQYF. Variable domain in full (rest from reference TRBV7-8 and TRBJ2-7): GAGVSQSPRYKVAKRGQDVALRCDPISGHVSLFWYQQALGQGPEFLTYFQNEAQLDKSGLPSDRFFAERPEGSVSTLKIQRTQQEDSAVYLCASSPEGLAVSYEQYFGPGTRLTVT.

CDR3 DNA sequence: TGTGCCAGTAGTATAGACGGGGACAAACTTCAGGCTTTCTTT. This translates into CASSIDGDKLQAFF. This chain joins TRBV19 and TRBJ1-1; D possibly corresponds to TRBD1 (6 bases). The CDR3 has 14 residues. Trimming shortened V by 0 bases and J by 11 bases, and 16 bases separated the two germline ends. The germline V gene encodes CDR1 LNHDA and CDR2 SQIVND (reference sequence).

This rearrangement joins TRBV30 to TRBJ1-1, with D perhaps matching TRBD1 (6 bases). The CDR3 covers 11 residues. The V gene's germline CDR1 is GTSNPN and CDR2 SVGIG (reference sequence). V was clipped by 8 bases and J by 8 bases, with 15 bases between them. CDR3 amino acids: CARHRVQEAFF. In DNA, the CDR3 is TGTGCCAGGCACAGGGTCCAAGAAGCTTTCTTT.

A word on this clone: Other DNA sequences in the sample encode the same CDR3. The rearrangement uses TRBV29-1 and TRBJ1-2; 8 bases fit TRBD1. The V gene end was trimmed by 5 bases and the J gene end by 5 bases; junction bases not matched to a gene: 1. CDR1 SQVTM and CDR2 ANQGSEA come from the germline V gene. The CDR3 loop spans 11 amino acids. This CDR3 is CSVQGAYGYTF. CDR3 nucleotide sequence: TGCAGCGTTCAGGGGGCGTATGGCTACACCTTC.

The CDR3 nucleotides are TGTGCCAGCAGCTCCCCCATGGCGGGAGAGACCCAGTACTTC. Protein: CASSSPMAGETQYF. The V and J genes are TRBV5-4 and TRBJ2-5, with a tentative D call TRBD2 (5 bases). The CDR3 spans 14 residues. The germline V and J ends were trimmed by 3 bases and 4 bases, with 13 bases remaining between them. Germline values: CDR1 SGHNT, CDR2 YYREEE (reference sequence).

This sequence joins TRBV30 and TRBJ2-7, with D perhaps TRBD2 (5 bases). Germline V lookup: CDR1 GTSNPN, CDR2 SVGIG (reference sequence). The CDR3 runs to 12 residues. V was clipped by 0 bases and J by 5 bases, with 8 bases between them. CDR3 sequence: CAWSVLGDEQYF. CDR3 nucleotides: TGTGCCTGGAGTGTACTCGGGGACGAGCAGTACTTC.

This clone was detected only once. The rearrangement links TRBV6-2 or TRBV6-3 to TRBJ2-1; 7 bases are a match to TRBD1. Germline CDR1 is MNHEY and CDR2 is SVGEGT. Trimming cost V 2 bases and J 4 bases; bases outside gene matches: 5. The CDR3 spans 15 residues. The CDR3 DNA reads as TGTGCCAGCAGTTACCGGGCAGGGGGTTACAATGAGCAGTTCTTC. The encoded protein is CASSYRAGGYNEQFF.

This chain links TRBV28 with TRBJ1-1, with a possible D match to TRBD1 (6 bases). The CDR3 is 15 residues long. The germline V gene has CDR1 MDHEN and CDR2 SYDVKM. Trimming removed 0 bases from V and 4 bases from J, with 12 bases in between. The CDR3 sequence is CASSLWGQGSTEAFF. For the CDR3, the DNA is TGTGCCAGCAGTTTATGGGGGCAGGGGTCCACTGAAGCTTTCTTT.

The chain has TRBV2 and TRBJ2-5; D is perhaps TRBD1 (6 bases). This CDR3 has 13 amino acids. The V end was cut by 9 bases, the J end by 2 bases, with 13 bases between. Germline V gives CDR1 SNHLY, CDR2 FYNNEI. In nucleotides, the CDR3 is TGTGCCAGTCTTCGGACAGCGCAAGAGACCCAGTACTTC. This codes for CASLRTAQETQYF.

The chain links TRBV7-9 to TRBJ1-3, with unresolved D. The CDR3 sequence is 16 residues long. The V and J ends lost 0 bases and 0 bases respectively, with 9 bases between them. Germline V gene data show CDR1 as SEHNR and CDR2 as FQNEAQ (reference sequence). The DNA for the CDR3 is TGTGCCAGCAGCTTAGCGCTGGGGAGCTCTGGAAACACCATATATTTT. This encodes CASSLALGSSGNTIYF. The whole variable domain, remainder taken from reference TRBV7-9 and TRBJ1-3, is DTGVSQNPRHKITKRGQNVTFRCDPISEHNRLYWYRQTLGQGPEFLTYFQNEAQLEKSRLLSDRFSAERPKGSFSTLEIQRTEQGDSAMYLCASSLALGSSGNTIYFGEGSWLTVV.

This sequence joins TRBV2 and TRBJ2-1, with D possibly matching TRBD2 (6 bases). The CDR3 has 15 residues. Per the germline V gene, CDR1 is SNHLY and CDR2 is FYNNEI. Trimming stripped 10 bases from V and 5 bases from J, with 21 bases between. CDR3 protein: CATPSGPQINNEQFF. The CDR3 DNA sequence: TGTGCCACCCCGAGCGGGCCTCAGATTAACAATGAGCAGTTCTTC.

CDR3 coding DNA: TGTGCCACCAGCAGAGATCTGGGCAGGTCCTACGAGCAGTACTTC. Translating it yields CATSRDLGRSYEQYF. The chain couples TRBV15 to TRBJ2-7; D gene unclear. Germline CDR1 reads LNHNV; CDR2 reads YYDKDF (reference sequence). The CDR3 loop spans 15 amino acids. Trimming took off 0 bases at V and 1 base at J, with 10 bases between the two ends.

The chain employs TRBV6-9 and TRBJ1-2; 7 bases are a match to TRBD1. Per germline, CDR1 MNHGY and CDR2 SVAAGI. The V segment lost 3 bases and the J segment 8 bases; nucleotides outside the gene matches: 6. The CDR3 is made up of 13 amino acids. Here the CDR3 reads CASSYPGQEGYTF. The CDR3 region has the DNA TGTGCCAGCAGTTACCCCGGACAGGAGGGCTACACCTTC.

The sample holds a few counts of this clone. The chain is built from TRBV30 and TRBJ1-2, with 10 bases lining up with TRBD1. CDR1 is GTSNPN, CDR2 SVGIG, per germline (reference sequence). This CDR3 spans 14 amino acids. V shed 3 bases and J 4 bases; nucleotides not matched to a gene: 5. The CDR3 region has the DNA TGTGCCTGGAGCCACGACAGGGGGCTCTATGGCTACACCTTC. Protein product: CAWSHDRGLYGYTF.

This sequence joins TRBV29-1 and TRBJ1-2, with 9 bases identical to TRBD1. Per the germline V gene, CDR1 is SQVTM and CDR2 is ANQGSEA. V was clipped by 5 bases and J by 4 bases; unmatched bases: 14. CDR3 length: 16 residues. CDR3: CSVRVSIQGASYGYTF. For the CDR3, the DNA is TGCAGCGTTCGCGTTTCGATACAGGGGGCAAGCTATGGCTACACCTTC. The whole variable domain, filled in from reference TRBV29-1 and TRBJ1-2, reads SAVISQKPSRDICQRGTSLTIQCQVDSQVTMMFWYRQQPGQSLTLIATANQGSEATYESGFVIDKFPISRPNLTFSTLTVSNMSPEDSSIYLCSVRVSIQGASYGYTFGSGTRLTVV.

The chain is built from TRBV29-1 and TRBJ2-2; the D gene is possibly TRBD1 (6 bases). Germline values: CDR1 SQVTM, CDR2 ANQGSEA. The CDR3 extends over 20 amino acids. V gave up 4 bases and J gave up 0 bases, with 27 bases separating them. CDR3 in amino acids: CSVGGWGTGPLGPNTGELFF. The DNA for the CDR3 is TGCAGCGTTGGAGGCTGGGGAACAGGGCCCTTAGGACCGAACACCGGGGAGCTGTTTTTT.

The chain carries TRBV10-1 and TRBJ1-6; 7 bases are shared with TRBD1. V lost 3 bases and J lost 7; bases outside the gene matches: 9. Germline assignment: CDR1 WNHNN and CDR2 SYGVQD (reference sequence). This CDR3 region has 16 residues. The CDR3 is CASSEDHRGGNSPLHF. Here the CDR3 DNA reads TGCGCCAGCAGTGAAGATCACAGGGGTGGAAATTCACCCCTCCACTTT.

V gene TRBV18 combines with J gene TRBJ1-6; the match to TRBD1 covers 9 bases. The germline CDR1 and CDR2 sequences are KGHSH and LQKENI. The CDR3 length is 14 residues. The junction had 6 bases not matched to a gene; V was cut back by 6 bases and J by 9 bases. The CDR3 DNA reads TGTGCCAGCTCTCTACAGGGGGCTGGTTCACCCCTCCACTTT. This translates into CASSLQGAGSPLHF.

The chain has TRBV5-5 and TRBJ2-7, with 8 bases matching TRBD1. This CDR3 contains 14 residues. Trimming removed 3 bases from V and 7 bases from J; junction bases left unmatched: 9. Germline V CDR1 and CDR2: SGHKS, YYEKEE (reference sequence). CDR3 sequence reads: CASSSRTGRREQYF. For the CDR3, the DNA is TGTGCCAGCAGCTCAAGGACAGGGCGGCGGGAGCAGTACTTC.

This clone was picked up a small number of times. The gene calls are TRBV30 and TRBJ2-6; D is undetermined. Deletions cut 4 bases from V and 3 bases from J, with 4 bases between. Germline CDR1 and CDR2: GTSNPN and SVGIG (reference sequence). This CDR3 is built from 12 residues. The CDR3 DNA reads as TGTGCCTGGACCGTTGGGGCCAACGTCCTGACTTTC. It codes for CAWTVGANVLTF.

This chain uses TRBV5-1 with TRBJ2-1; 7 positions match TRBD1. The CDR3 extends over 13 amino acids. The V and J ends lost 4 bases and 4 bases, in that order; junction bases with no gene match: 2. Per the germline V gene, CDR1 is SGHRS and CDR2 is YFSETQ. The CDR3 DNA follows: TGCGCCAGCAGCCCGGGACAGTACAATGAGCAGTTCTTC. This translates into CASSPGQYNEQFF.

The chain employs TRBV6-5 and TRBJ1-1; 8 bases map to TRBD1. Germline assignment: CDR1 MNHEY and CDR2 SVGAGI. J gave up 3 bases and V 6 bases, and 0 bases lay outside the gene matches. This CDR3 is built from 12 residues. Here the CDR3 DNA reads TGTGCCAGCAGGGGACAGGACACTGAAGCTTTCTTT. Its translation is CASRGQDTEAFF.

Turning to this clone: Other DNA sequences from this sample encode an identical CDR3 as well. In nucleotides, the CDR3 is TGTGCCAGCAGTTACTCGGACAGGGGGACTGAAGCTTTCTTT. Encoded protein: CASSYSDRGTEAFF. The V gene is TRBV6-5, the J gene TRBJ1-1; 10 positions agree with TRBD1. The CDR3 runs 14 residues. V was clipped by 0 bases and J by 5 bases; unmatched bases: 0. The germline V gene encodes CDR1 MNHEY and CDR2 SVGAGI.

This clone has just a few counts. CDR3 amino acids: CASSLTRDRRGGTDTQYF. CDR3 DNA: TGTGCCAGCAGCCTTACCCGGGACAGGCGCGGAGGCACAGATACGCAGTATTTT. The V and J genes are TRBV3-1 (or the pseudogene TRBV3-2) and TRBJ2-3; 8 bases match TRBD1. The CDR3 is 18 amino acids. Germline assignment: CDR1 LGHDT and CDR2 YNNKEL (reference sequence). The ends lost 4 bases at V and 1 base at J; junction bases unmatched: 13.

The rearrangement joins TRBV11-2 to TRBJ2-7; 7 bases are shared with TRBD1. The J segment lost 6 bases and the V segment lost 7 bases, leaving 9 bases of the junction unmatched. CDR1 SGHAT and CDR2 FQNNGV come from the germline V gene. The CDR3 runs to 13 residues. The CDR3 protein is CASTQVRDSEQYF. In DNA, the CDR3 is TGTGCCAGCACCCAAGTCCGGGACAGCGAGCAGTACTTC.

The chain has TRBV7-2 and TRBJ1-2; 9 bases are a match to TRBD1. The germline V gene has CDR1 SGHTA and CDR2 FQGNSA. Trimming at V came to 5 bases and at J to 3 bases, leaving 4 bases not matched to a gene. The CDR3 is 14 residues long. The CDR3 protein is CASSPGTGYYGYTF. The CDR3 DNA is TGTGCCAGCAGCCCCGGGACAGGGTACTATGGCTACACCTTC. The variable domain in full, with the rest retrieved from reference TRBV7-2 and TRBJ1-2, is GAGVSQSPSNKVTEKGKDVELRCDPISGHTALYWYRQSLGQGLEFLIYFQGNSAPDKSGLPSDRFSAERTGGSVSTLTIQRTQQEDSAVYLCASSPGTGYYGYTFGSGTRLTVV.

This clone was picked up a small number of times. This sequence joins TRBV5-1 and TRBJ1-5; TRBD1 agrees at 8 bases. The length of the CDR3 is 15 residues. CDR1 SGHRS and CDR2 YFSETQ come from the germline V gene. J was trimmed by 1 base and V by 0 bases; bases with no gene match: 0. CDR3: CASSLGTGSNQPQHF. As DNA, the CDR3 is TGCGCCAGCAGCTTGGGGACAGGGAGCAATCAGCCCCAGCATTTT.

This clone turned up a few times. This chain links TRBV6-5 with TRBJ1-1; D is possibly TRBD1 (5 bases). Between the trimmed V and J ends, which lost 6 bases and 4 bases, there was a span of 15 bases. Germline-derived CDR1 and CDR2 are MNHEY and SVGAGI. This CDR3 contains 14 residues. The CDR3 DNA reads as TGTGCCAGCAGGCGACAGCGGGAGAGCACTGAAGCTTTCTTT. Encoded protein: CASRRQRESTEAFF.